This T cell receptor (beta chain) is from a study of CD8+ T cells in alopecia areata. In the study overall: In an open-label trial, patients got 5 to 10 mg tofacitinib twice daily.

Peripheral blood and lesional scalp punch biopsies came from alopecia areata patients. As the sequencing template, cDNA was produced by extracting RNA and reverse transcribing it. Assay: immunoSEQ multiplex PCR; the TCRdb copy retains only in-frame clones and omits some. Among 7,200 or so clones listed, 64% were seen once. Whole-study findings and limits: Resident alphabeta T-cell populations of normal skin are likewise subject to sequencing in scalp samples.

This CDR3 has 13 amino acids. CDR1 is SGHTA, CDR2 FQGNSA, per germline. V was clipped by 5 bases and J by 4 bases; unmatched bases: 5. This clone showed up just a few times. Its specificity is unknown. The sequences come from skin, collected at week 0. The sequence derives from a human donor with alopecia areata. This rearrangement joins TRBV7-2 to TRBJ2-7; 7 bases are shared with TRBD1. In nucleotides, the CDR3 is TGTGCCAGCAGCCCGGGACAGCAATACGAGCAGTACTTC. Its protein is CASSPGQQYEQYF.